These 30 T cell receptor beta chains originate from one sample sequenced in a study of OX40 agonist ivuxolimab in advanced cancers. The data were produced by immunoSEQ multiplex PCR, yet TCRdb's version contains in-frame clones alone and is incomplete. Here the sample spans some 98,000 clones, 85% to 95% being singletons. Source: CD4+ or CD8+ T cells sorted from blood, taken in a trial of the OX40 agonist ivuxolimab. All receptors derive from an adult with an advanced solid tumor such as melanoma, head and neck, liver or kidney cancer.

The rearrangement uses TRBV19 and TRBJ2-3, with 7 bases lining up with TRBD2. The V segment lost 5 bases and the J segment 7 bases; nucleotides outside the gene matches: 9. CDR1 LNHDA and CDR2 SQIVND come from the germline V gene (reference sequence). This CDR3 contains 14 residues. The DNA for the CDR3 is TGTGCCAGTAGTCGGGGAGGGCGGGGTTATACGCAGTATTTT. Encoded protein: CASSRGGRGYTQYF.

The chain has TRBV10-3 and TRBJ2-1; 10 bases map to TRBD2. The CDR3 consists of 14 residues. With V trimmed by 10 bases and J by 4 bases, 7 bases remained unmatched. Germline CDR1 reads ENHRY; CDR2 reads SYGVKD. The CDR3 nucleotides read TGTGCCACAAAACTACTAGCGGGGTACAATGAGCAGTTCTTC. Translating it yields CATKLLAGYNEQFF.

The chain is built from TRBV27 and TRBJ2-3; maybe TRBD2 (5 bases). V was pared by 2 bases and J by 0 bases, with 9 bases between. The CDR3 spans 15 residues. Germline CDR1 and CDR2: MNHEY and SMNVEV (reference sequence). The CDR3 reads CASSLKGASTDTQYF. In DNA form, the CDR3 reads TGTGCCAGCAGTTTAAAGGGAGCTAGCACAGATACGCAGTATTTT.

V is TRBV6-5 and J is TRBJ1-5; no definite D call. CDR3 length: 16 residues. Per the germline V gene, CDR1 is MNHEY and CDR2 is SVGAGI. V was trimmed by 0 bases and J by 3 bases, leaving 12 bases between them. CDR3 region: CASSYSAPANNQPQHF. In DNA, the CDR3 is TGTGCCAGCAGTTACTCGGCCCCAGCCAACAATCAGCCCCAGCATTTT.

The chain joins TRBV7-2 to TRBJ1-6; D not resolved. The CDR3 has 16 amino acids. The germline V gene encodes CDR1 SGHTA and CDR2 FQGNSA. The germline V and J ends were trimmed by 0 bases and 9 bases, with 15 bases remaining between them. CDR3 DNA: TGTGCCAGCAGCTTAGCGTATCGGGGTTTTACTTCACCCCTCCACTTT. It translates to CASSLAYRGFTSPLHF.

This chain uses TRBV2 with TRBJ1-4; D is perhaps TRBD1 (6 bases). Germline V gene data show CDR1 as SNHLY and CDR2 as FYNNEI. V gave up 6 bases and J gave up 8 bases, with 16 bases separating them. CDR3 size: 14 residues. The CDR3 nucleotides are TGTGCCAGCAGGAGGAATTTTGGACAGGAAAAACTGTTTTTT. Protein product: CASRRNFGQEKLFF.

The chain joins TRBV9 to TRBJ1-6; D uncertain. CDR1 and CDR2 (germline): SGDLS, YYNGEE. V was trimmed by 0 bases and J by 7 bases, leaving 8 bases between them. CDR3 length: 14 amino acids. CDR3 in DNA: TGTGCCAGCAGCGTAGCTGGCGCAAATTCACCCCTCCACTTT. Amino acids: CASSVAGANSPLHF.

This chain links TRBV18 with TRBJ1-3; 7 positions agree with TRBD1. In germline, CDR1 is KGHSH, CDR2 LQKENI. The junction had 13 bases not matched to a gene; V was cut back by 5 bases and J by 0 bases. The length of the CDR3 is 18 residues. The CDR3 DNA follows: TGTGCCAGCTCAACCGCCGGGACAGCTATTCTCTCTGGAAACACCATATATTTT. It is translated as CASSTAGTAILSGNTIYF.

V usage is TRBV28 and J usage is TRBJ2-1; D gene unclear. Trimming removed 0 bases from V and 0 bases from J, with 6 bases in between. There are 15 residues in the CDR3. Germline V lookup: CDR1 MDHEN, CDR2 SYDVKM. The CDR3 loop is CASSLWGRSYNEQFF. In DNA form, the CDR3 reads TGTGCCAGCAGTTTATGGGGCCGCTCCTACAATGAGCAGTTCTTC.

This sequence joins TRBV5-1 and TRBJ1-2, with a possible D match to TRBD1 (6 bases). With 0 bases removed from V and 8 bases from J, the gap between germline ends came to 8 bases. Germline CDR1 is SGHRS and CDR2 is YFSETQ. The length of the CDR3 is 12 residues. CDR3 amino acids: CASSLAGEGYTF. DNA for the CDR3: TGCGCCAGCAGCTTGGCAGGGGAAGGCTACACCTTC.

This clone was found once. In DNA form, the CDR3 reads TGTGCCAGCAGCCCCCTTGGGGAGCGCTCCTACAATGAGCAGTTCTTC. This sequence encodes CASSPLGERSYNEQFF. This chain joins TRBV11-3 and TRBJ2-1; possibly TRBD2 for D (5 bases). Germline CDR1 is SGHNT and CDR2 is YENEEA. The CDR3 consists of 16 residues. Trimming shortened V by 5 bases and J by 0 bases, and 14 bases separated the two germline ends.

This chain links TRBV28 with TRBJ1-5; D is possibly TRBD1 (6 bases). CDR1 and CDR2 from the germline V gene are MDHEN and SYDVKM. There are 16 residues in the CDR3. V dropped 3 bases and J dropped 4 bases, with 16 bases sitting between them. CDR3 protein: CASSFGTGWVNQPQHF. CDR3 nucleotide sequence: TGTGCCAGCAGTTTCGGAACAGGGTGGGTGAATCAGCCCCAGCATTTT.

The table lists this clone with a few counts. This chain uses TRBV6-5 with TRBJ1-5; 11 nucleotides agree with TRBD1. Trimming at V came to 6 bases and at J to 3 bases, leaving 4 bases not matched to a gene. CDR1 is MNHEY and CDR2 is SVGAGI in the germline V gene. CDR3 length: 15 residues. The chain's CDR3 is CASRRGQGVNQPQHF. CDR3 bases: TGTGCCAGCAGGAGGGGACAGGGGGTCAATCAGCCCCAGCATTTT.

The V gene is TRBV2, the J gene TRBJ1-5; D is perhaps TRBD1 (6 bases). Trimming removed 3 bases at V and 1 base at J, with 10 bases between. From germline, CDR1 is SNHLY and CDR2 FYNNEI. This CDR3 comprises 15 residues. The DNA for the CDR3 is TGTGCCAGCAGTGAGGGGGCCGGGAGCAATCAGCCCCAGCATTTT. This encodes CASSEGAGSNQPQHF. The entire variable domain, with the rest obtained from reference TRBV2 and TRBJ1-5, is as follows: EPEVTQTPSHQVTQMGQEVILRCVPISNHLYFYWYRQILGQKVEFLVSFYNNEISEKSEIFDDQFSVERPDGSNFTLKIRSTKLEDSAMYFCASSEGAGSNQPQHFGDGTRLSIL.

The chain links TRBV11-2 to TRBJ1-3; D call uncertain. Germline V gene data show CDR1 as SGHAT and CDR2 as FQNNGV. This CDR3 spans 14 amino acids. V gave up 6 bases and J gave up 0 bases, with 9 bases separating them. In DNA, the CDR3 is TGTGCCAGCAGAGAACAGTTCTCTGGAAACACCATATATTTT. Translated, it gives CASREQFSGNTIYF.

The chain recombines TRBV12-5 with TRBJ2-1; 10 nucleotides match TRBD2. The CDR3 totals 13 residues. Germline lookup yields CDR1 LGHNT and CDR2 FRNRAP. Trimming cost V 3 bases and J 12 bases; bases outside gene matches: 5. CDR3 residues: CASGLAGGPRQFF. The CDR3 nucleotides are TGTGCTAGTGGTTTAGCGGGAGGGCCAAGGCAGTTCTTC.

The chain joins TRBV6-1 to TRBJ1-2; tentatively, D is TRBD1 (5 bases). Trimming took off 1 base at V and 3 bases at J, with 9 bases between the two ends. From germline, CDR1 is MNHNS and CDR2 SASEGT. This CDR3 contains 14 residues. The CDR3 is CASSEGGSHYGYTF. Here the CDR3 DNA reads TGTGCCAGCAGTGAAGGGGGCAGCCACTATGGCTACACCTTC.

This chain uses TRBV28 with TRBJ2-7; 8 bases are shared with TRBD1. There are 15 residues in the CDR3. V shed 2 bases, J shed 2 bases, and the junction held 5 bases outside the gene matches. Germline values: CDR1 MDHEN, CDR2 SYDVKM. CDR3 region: CASSLQGANPYEQYF. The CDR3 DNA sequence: TGTGCCAGCAGTTTACAGGGGGCGAATCCCTACGAGCAGTACTTC.

The CDR3: CASSDRGFNTDTQYF. The CDR3, as DNA: TGTGCCAGCAGTGACAGGGGGTTTAACACAGATACGCAGTATTTT. The rearrangement joins TRBV27 to TRBJ2-3; 9 nucleotides agree with TRBD1. This CDR3 is 15 amino acids long. V was pared by 5 bases and J by 2 bases, with 5 bases of the junction left unmatched. Per the germline V gene, CDR1 is MNHEY and CDR2 is SMNVEV (reference sequence).

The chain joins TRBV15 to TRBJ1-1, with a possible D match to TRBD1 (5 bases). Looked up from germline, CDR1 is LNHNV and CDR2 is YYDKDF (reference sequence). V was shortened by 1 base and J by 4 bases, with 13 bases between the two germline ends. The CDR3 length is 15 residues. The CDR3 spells CATSRVRWGGTEAFF. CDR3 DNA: TGTGCCACCAGCAGAGTTAGGTGGGGGGGCACTGAAGCTTTCTTT.

The CDR3 DNA is TGTGTCGGGAGTCGGGACCCCTACGAGCAGTACTTC. This gives the protein CVGSRDPYEQYF. V and J are TRBV30 and TRBJ2-7; D perhaps matches TRBD2 (6 bases). This CDR3 is 12 amino acids long. The germline V gene has CDR1 GTSNPN and CDR2 SVGIG (reference sequence).

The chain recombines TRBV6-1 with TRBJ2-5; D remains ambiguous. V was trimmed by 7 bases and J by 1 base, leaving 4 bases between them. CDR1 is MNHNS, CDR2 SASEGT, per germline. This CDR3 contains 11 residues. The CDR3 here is CASTRQETQYF. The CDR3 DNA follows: TGTGCCAGCACCCGCCAAGAGACCCAGTACTTC.

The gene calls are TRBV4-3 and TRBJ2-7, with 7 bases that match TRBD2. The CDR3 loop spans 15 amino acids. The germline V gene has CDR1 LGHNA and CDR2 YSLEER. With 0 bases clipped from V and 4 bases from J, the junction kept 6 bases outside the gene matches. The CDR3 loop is CASSQDGVGGYEQYV. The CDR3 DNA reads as TGCGCCAGCAGCCAAGATGGTGTGGGGGGGTACGAGCAGTACGTC.

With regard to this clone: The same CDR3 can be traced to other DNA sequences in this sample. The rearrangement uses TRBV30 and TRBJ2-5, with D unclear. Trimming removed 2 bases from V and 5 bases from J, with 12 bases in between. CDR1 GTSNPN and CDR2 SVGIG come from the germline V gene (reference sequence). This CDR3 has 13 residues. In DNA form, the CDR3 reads TGTGCCTGGAGTCCCCCGGGTGAGGAGACCCAGTACTTC. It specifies CAWSPPGEETQYF.

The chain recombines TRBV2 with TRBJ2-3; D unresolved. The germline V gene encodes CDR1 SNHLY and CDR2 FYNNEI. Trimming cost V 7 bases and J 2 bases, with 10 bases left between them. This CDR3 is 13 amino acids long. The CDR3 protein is CASMGLFTDTQYF. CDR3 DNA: TGTGCCAGCATGGGCTTGTTCACAGATACGCAGTATTTT.

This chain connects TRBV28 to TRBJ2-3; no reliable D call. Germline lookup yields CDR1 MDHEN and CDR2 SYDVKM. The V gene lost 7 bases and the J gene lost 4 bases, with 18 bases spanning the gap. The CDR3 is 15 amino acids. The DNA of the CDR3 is TGTGCCAGCACCCTTGATTTGGTAGTGGCAGATACGCAGTATTTT. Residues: CASTLDLVVADTQYF.

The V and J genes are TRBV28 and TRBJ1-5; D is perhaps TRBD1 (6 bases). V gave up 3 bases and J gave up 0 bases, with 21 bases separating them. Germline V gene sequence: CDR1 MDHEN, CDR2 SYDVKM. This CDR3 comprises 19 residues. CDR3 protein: CASSFFGRGPEYSNQPQHF. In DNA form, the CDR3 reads TGTGCCAGCAGTTTTTTCGGCAGGGGCCCCGAATATAGCAATCAGCCCCAGCATTTT.

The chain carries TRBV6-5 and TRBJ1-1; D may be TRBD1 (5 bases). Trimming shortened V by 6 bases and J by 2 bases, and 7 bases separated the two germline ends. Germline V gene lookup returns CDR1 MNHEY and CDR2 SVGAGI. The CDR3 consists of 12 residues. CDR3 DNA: TGTGCCAGCAGGAGGGGTAACACTGAAGCTTTCTTT. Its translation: CASRRGNTEAFF.

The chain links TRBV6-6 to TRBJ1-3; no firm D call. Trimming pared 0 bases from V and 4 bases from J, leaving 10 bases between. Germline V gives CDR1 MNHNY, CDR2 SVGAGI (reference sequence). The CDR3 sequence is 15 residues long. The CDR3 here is CASSYSTVAGNTIYF. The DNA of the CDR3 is TGTGCCAGCAGTTACTCGACCGTAGCAGGAAACACCATATATTTT.

The CDR3 loop reads CASRPGQENTGELFF. In DNA, the CDR3 is TGTGCCAGCAGGCCGGGACAGGAGAACACCGGGGAGCTGTTTTTT. This rearrangement joins TRBV9 to TRBJ2-2; TRBD1 matches at 8 bases. The CDR3 is 15 amino acids. After removal of 5 bases from V and 1 base from J, the junction contained 4 bases not matched to a gene. Germline V gene data show CDR1 as SGDLS and CDR2 as YYNGEE.